This T cell receptor beta chain was identified in a study of cytomegalovirus exposure and HLA in healthy donors. Study-wide results and limits: There were 164 TCR beta chains listed as cytomegalovirus-associated. Published work reported that the classifier diagnosed cytomegalovirus status with high specificity and sensitivity. Many donors shared some public TCRs, even though most TCR sequences were rare.

Details on this clone: The antigen remains undetermined. Other DNA sequences within the sample encode an identical CDR3.

Sequencing used immunoSEQ multiplex PCR; TCRdb keeps in-frame clones, though not all of them. The data contain approximately 210,000 clones, 85% to 90% of them singletons. This CDR3 contains 13 residues. V gave up 3 bases and J gave up 6 bases; unmatched junction bases: 4. Germline V CDR1 and CDR2: KGHSH, LQKENI. The receptor comes from a young woman in good health and CMV-seronegative. V gene TRBV18 combines with J gene TRBJ1-1, with TRBD1 identical over 7 bases. The sequencing sample was made of PBMCs. The DNA of the CDR3 is TGTGCCAGCTCACCCGAGACAGGGTCTGAAGCTTTCTTT. Translation: CASSPETGSEAFF.